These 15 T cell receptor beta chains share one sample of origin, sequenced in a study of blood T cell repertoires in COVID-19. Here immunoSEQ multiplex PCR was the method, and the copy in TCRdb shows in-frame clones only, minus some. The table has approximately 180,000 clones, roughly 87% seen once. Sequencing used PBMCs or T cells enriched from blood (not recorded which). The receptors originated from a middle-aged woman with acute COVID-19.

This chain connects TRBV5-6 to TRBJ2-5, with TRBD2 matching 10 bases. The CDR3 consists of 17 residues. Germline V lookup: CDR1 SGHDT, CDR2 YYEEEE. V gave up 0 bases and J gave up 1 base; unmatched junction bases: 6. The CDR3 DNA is TGTGCCAGCAGCTTGGTCGTAGCGGGGGGCCGCCAAGAGACCCAGTACTTC. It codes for CASSLVVAGGRQETQYF.

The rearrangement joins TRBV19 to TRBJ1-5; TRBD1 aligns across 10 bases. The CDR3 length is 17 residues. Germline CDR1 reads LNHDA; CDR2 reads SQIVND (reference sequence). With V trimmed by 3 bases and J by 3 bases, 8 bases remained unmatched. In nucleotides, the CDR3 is TGTGCCAGTAGTATTCGGGACAGGGGATATGACAATCAGCCCCAGCATTTT. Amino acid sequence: CASSIRDRGYDNQPQHF.

CDR3: CASSIEGSYEQYF. As DNA, the CDR3 is TGTGCCAGTAGTATTGAGGGATCCTACGAGCAGTACTTC. The chain links TRBV19 to TRBJ2-7; D may be TRBD2 (5 bases). The germline gives CDR1 LNHDA, CDR2 SQIVND (reference sequence). With 3 bases removed from V and 1 base from J, the gap between germline ends came to 7 bases. The CDR3 is made up of 13 amino acids.

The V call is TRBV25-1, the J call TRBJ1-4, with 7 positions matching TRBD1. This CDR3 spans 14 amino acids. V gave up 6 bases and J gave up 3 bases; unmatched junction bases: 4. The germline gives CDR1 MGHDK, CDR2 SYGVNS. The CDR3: CASSETGPNEKLFF. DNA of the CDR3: TGTGCCAGCAGCGAGACAGGGCCTAATGAAAAACTGTTTTTT.

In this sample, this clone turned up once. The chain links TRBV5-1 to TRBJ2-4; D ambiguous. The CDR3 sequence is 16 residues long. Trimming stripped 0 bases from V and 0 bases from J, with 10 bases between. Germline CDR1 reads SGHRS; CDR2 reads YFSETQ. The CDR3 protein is CASSLGDSLAKNIQYF. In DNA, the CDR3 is TGCGCCAGCAGCTTGGGAGACTCCTTAGCCAAAAACATTCAGTACTTC.

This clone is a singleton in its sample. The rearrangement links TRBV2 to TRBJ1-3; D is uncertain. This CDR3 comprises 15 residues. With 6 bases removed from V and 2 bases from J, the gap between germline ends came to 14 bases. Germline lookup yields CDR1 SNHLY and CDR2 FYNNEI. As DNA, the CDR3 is TGTGCCAGCAGCGCGTCTGAGTTAACTGGAAACACCATATATTTT. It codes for CASSASELTGNTIYF.

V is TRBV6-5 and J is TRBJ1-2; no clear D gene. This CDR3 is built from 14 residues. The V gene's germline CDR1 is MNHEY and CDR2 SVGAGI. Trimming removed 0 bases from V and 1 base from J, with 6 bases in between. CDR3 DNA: TGTGCCAGCAGTTACTCTAACAGTAACTATGGCTACACCTTC. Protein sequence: CASSYSNSNYGYTF.

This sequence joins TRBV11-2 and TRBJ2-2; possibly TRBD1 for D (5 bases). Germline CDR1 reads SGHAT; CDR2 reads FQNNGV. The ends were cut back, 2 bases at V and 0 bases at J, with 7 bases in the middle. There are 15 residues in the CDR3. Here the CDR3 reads CASSLTGANTGELFF. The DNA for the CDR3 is TGTGCCAGCAGCTTAACAGGAGCGAACACCGGGGAGCTGTTTTTT.

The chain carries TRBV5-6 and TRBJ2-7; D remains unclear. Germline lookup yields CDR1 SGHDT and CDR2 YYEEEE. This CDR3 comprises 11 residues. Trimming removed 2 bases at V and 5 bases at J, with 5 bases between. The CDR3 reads CASSLANEQYF. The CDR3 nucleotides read TGTGCCAGCAGCTTAGCGAACGAGCAGTACTTC.

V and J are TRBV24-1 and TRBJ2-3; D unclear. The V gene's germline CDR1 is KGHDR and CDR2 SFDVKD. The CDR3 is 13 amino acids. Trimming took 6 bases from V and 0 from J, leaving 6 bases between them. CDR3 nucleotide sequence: TGTGCCACCAGTACTGCTAGCACAGATACGCAGTATTTT. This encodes CATSTASTDTQYF.

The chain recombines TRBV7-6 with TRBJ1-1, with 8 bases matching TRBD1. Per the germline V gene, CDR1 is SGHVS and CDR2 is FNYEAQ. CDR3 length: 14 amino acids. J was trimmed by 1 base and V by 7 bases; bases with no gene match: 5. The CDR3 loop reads CASTDGQGNTEAFF. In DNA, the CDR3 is TGTGCCAGCACCGACGGACAGGGGAACACTGAAGCTTTCTTT.

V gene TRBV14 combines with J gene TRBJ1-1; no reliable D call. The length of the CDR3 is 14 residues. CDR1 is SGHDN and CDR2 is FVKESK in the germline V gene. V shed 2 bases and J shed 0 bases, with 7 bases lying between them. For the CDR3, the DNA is TGTGCCAGCAGCCAATTCGGGGTGAACACTGAAGCTTTCTTT. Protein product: CASSQFGVNTEAFF.

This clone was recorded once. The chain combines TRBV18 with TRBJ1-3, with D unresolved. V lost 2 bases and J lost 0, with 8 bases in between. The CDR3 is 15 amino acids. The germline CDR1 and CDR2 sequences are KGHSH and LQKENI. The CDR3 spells CASSPMESSGNTIYF. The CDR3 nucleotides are TGTGCCAGCTCACCAATGGAGAGCTCTGGAAACACCATATATTTT. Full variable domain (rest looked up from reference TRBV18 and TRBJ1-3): NAGVMQNPRHLVRRRGQEARLRCSPMKGHSHVYWYRQLPEEGLKFMVYLQKENIIDESGMPKERFSAEFPKEGPSILRIQQVVRGDSAAYFCASSPMESSGNTIYFGEGSWLTVV.

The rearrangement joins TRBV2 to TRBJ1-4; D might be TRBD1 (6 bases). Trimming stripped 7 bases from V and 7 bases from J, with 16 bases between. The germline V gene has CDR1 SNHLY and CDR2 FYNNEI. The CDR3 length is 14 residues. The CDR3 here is CASITGRGSEKLFF. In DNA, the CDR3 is TGTGCCAGCATTACAGGGAGGGGGAGTGAAAAACTGTTTTTT. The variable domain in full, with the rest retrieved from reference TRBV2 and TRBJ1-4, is EPEVTQTPSHQVTQMGQEVILRCVPISNHLYFYWYRQILGQKVEFLVSFYNNEISEKSEIFDDQFSVERPDGSNFTLKIRSTKLEDSAMYFCASITGRGSEKLFFGSGTQLSVL.

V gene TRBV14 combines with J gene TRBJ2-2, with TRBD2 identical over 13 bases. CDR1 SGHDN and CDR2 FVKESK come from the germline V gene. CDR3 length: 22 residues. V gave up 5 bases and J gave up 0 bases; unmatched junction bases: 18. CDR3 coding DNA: TGTGCCAGCAGCGGGAAAAAGAGGACTAGCGGGAGTGTTTTTCCGAACACCGGGGAGCTGTTTTTT. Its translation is CASSGKKRTSGSVFPNTGELFF.